The entry below describes one TCR beta chain. This may be a read error: a much more frequent sequence differs by one nucleotide. The data stem from a study of read filtering for tumor transcriptome and immune sequencing. Molecular barcoded adaptors covering alpha/delta and beta/gamma chains were used on roughly 370 ng RNA. TCRdb re-called the reads through MiXCR, storing one row per CDR3 protein. The sample has 35,000 to 45,000 distinct CDR3 sequences, roughly an eighth seen once. The V segment lost 8 bases and the J segment 7 bases; nucleotides outside the gene matches: 8. CDR1 is KGHSH, CDR2 LQKENI, per germline. The CDR3 consists of 13 residues.

This receptor was taken from a donor over 35 with multiple myeloma. The material sequenced was a population of CD138-negative cells sorted from bone marrow. The chain joins TRBV18 to TRBJ1-2; 9 bases match TRBD1. CDR3 nucleotide sequence: TGTGCCAGCACAGCAGGGACAGGGACTGGCTACACCTTC. Protein: CASTAGTGTGYTF.